Shown below are 5 T cell receptor beta chains from a single sample sequenced in a study of shared clonotypes between healthy human individuals. Generated by immunoSEQ multiplex PCR, the TCRdb table keeps only in-frame clones and is missing some. The sample includes roughly 1,600,000 clones, 98% to 99% of them seen just once. Sequenced input: naive CD4+ T cells sorted from blood. Described subset: CD45RA+ positively selected. The receptors were sampled from a man aged 25-45 years in good health.

The chain combines TRBV19 with TRBJ2-1; possibly TRBD1 for D (6 bases). With 7 bases removed from V and 7 bases from J, the gap between germline ends came to 14 bases. The CDR3 is 13 amino acids. The germline V gene has CDR1 LNHDA and CDR2 SQIVND (reference sequence). CDR3 region: CASNSQGRNEQFF. CDR3 sequence (DNA): TGTGCCAGTAATAGTCAGGGGAGAAATGAGCAGTTCTTC.

The chain couples TRBV28 to TRBJ1-1; D uncertain. The CDR3 has 13 amino acids. V shed 10 bases and J shed 2 bases, with 14 bases lying between them. Germline V CDR1 and CDR2: MDHEN, SYDVKM. This chain's CDR3 is CATLARANTEAFF. CDR3 DNA sequence: TGTGCCACCCTGGCCCGGGCAAACACTGAAGCTTTCTTT.

The chain is built from TRBV13 and TRBJ1-2; possibly TRBD1 for D (5 bases). Germline lookup yields CDR1 PRHDT and CDR2 FYEKMQ (reference sequence). This CDR3 comprises 13 residues. Trimming took off 5 bases at V and 1 base at J, with 8 bases between the two ends. The CDR3 DNA reads as TGTGCCAGCAGCCGCACAGGTAACTATGGCTACACCTTC. This sequence encodes CASSRTGNYGYTF.

The gene calls are TRBV25-1 and TRBJ2-3; tentatively, D is TRBD1 (5 bases). V was trimmed by 5 bases and J by 4 bases, leaving 16 bases between them. This CDR3 region has 15 residues. Germline V gene lookup returns CDR1 MGHDK and CDR2 SYGVNS. The DNA for the CDR3 is TGTGCCAGCAGTAGATGGGGCACTAACGCAGATACGCAGTATTTT. Amino acid sequence: CASSRWGTNADTQYF. Supplemented by reference TRBV25-1 and TRBJ2-3, the full variable domain reads EADIYQTPRYLVIGTGKKITLECSQTMGHDKMYWYQQDPGMELHLIHYSYGVNSTEKGDLSSESTVSRIRTEHFPLTLESARPSHTSQYLCASSRWGTNADTQYFGPGTRLTVL.

This rearrangement joins TRBV29-1 to TRBJ2-1, with D perhaps assigned TRBD1 or TRBD2 (5 bases each). Per the germline V gene, CDR1 is SQVTM and CDR2 is ANQGSEA. Trimming stripped 4 bases from V and 8 bases from J, with 15 bases between. CDR3 length: 13 residues. In DNA, the CDR3 is TGCAGCGTTGCTGACGAGGGGACGGATGAGCAGTTCTTC. Translating gives CSVADEGTDEQFF.